The T cell receptor beta chain described here comes from a study of OX40 agonist ivuxolimab in advanced cancers. Germline CDR1 reads PRHDT; CDR2 reads FYEKMQ (reference sequence). Unmatched junction bases numbered 5, after V lost 5 bases and J lost 2 bases. This CDR3 is built from 15 residues. TCRdb's table, derived via immunoSEQ multiplex PCR, lists solely in-frame clones and lacks some. This sample has fewer than 85,000 clones, with 85% to 95% found just once. The sequence derives from an adult with an advanced solid tumor such as melanoma, head and neck, liver or kidney cancer. This chain joins TRBV13 and TRBJ2-5, with 10 nucleotides matching TRBD1. The sample here was CD4+ or CD8+ T cells sorted from blood, taken in a trial of the OX40 agonist ivuxolimab. Here the CDR3 reads CASSRGTGVQETQYF. CDR3 coding DNA: TGTGCCAGCAGCCGAGGGACAGGGGTTCAAGAGACCCAGTACTTC.